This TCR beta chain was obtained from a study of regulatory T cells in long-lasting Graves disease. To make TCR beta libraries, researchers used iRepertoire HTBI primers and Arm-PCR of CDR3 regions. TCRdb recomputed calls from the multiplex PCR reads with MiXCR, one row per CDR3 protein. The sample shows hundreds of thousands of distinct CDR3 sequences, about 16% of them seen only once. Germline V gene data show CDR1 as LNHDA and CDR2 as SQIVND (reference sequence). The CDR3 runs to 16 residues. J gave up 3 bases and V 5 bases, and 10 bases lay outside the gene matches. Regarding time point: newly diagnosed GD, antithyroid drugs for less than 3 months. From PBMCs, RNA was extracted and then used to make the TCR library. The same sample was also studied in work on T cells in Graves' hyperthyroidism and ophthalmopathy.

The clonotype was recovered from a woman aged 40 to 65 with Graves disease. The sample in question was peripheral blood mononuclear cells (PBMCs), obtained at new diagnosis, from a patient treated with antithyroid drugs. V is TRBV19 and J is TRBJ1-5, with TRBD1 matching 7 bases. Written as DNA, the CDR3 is TGTGCCAGTAGTCGTTTTGAGACAGGGCACAATCAGCCCCAGCATTTT. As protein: CASSRFETGHNQPQHF.